This T cell receptor beta chain is drawn from a study of graft-versus-host responses after intestinal transplantation. The wider study: Each transplant was multivisceral, liver-intestinal, or isolated intestinal. All of the recipients had induction that used anti-thymocyte globulin, then tacrolimus and steroids for three to four years. The study's findings and limits: GvH clones were identified in recipient marrow, with some first appearing in ileum or blood. Early after transplant, HvG declines were associated with peak levels of circulating GvH clones.

TCRdb's copy holds only in-frame clones and misses some; the assay was immunoSEQ multiplex PCR. The table lists about 90,000 clones, 82% of them singletons. Note on this clone: Its specificity is unknown.

Germline V gives CDR1 SEHNR, CDR2 FQNEAQ (reference sequence). The J segment lost 0 bases and the V segment lost 2 bases, leaving 6 bases of the junction unmatched. CDR3 length: 17 amino acids. Sequenced material: unstimulated CD4+ T cells sorted from spleen or lymph node cells, taken before intestinal transplant. This receptor was obtained from a human donor who received an intestinal transplant. This chain links TRBV7-9 with TRBJ2-1; 8 bases fit TRBD2. CDR3 in amino acids: CASSLRSGGSSYNEQFF. The DNA for the CDR3 is TGTGCCAGCAGCTTACGGAGCGGGGGTAGCTCCTACAATGAGCAGTTCTTC.